The 23 T cell receptor beta chains in this list originate from one sample, sequenced in a study of regulatory T cells in long-lasting Graves disease. Time point of the sample: newly diagnosed GD, antithyroid drugs for less than 3 months. PBMCs were the source of the RNA used for TCR sequencing. According to the study, TCR beta libraries were built with iRepertoire HTBI primers and CDR3-region Arm-PCR. Each CDR3 protein gets one entry after TCRdb re-called the multiplex PCR reads with MiXCR. The sample yields a few hundred thousand distinct CDR3 sequences, about 18% seen once. The same sample was also studied in work on T cells in Graves' hyperthyroidism and ophthalmopathy.

The specimen was peripheral blood mononuclear cells (PBMCs), collected at new diagnosis, from a patient treated with antithyroid drugs. These receptors were obtained from a woman aged 25 to 39 with Graves disease.

The V call is TRBV9, the J call TRBJ2-3, with D possibly matching TRBD2 (6 bases). The CDR3 is 14 amino acids. With 4 bases removed from V and 3 bases from J, the gap between germline ends came to 12 bases. Germline V gene data show CDR1 as SGDLS and CDR2 as YYNGEE. CDR3 DNA sequence: TGTGCCAGCAGCCCTCACGGGGGAACAGATACGCAGTATTTT. This translates into CASSPHGGTDTQYF.

This clonotype has at least ten counts. This chain uses TRBV6-5 with TRBJ1-6, with TRBD1 identical over 8 bases. The germline gives CDR1 MNHEY, CDR2 SVGAGI. This CDR3 spans 15 amino acids. Germline trimming cut 2 bases from V and 6 bases from J; bases unmatched to any gene: 3. CDR3 protein: CASSYTGGFNSPLHF. Here the CDR3 DNA reads TGTGCCAGCAGTTACACAGGGGGTTTTAATTCACCCCTCCACTTT.

This clonotype was detected ten times or more. The gene calls are TRBV20-1 and TRBJ2-7; a weak D match, TRBD1 (5 bases). The CDR3 spans 15 residues. Trimming cost V 2 bases and J 1 base, with 15 bases left between them. The germline V gene encodes CDR1 DFQATT and CDR2 SNEGSKA (reference sequence). The CDR3 region is CSARNVTDISYEQYF. The CDR3 DNA reads as TGCAGTGCTAGAAATGTGACAGATATTTCCTACGAGCAGTACTTC.

This clonotype occurred many times. The J gene is TRBJ1-1, the V gene TRBV5-1; D is possibly TRBD1 (5 bases). This CDR3 region has 15 residues. V was trimmed by 4 bases and J by 0 bases, leaving 13 bases between them. The germline gives CDR1 SGHRS, CDR2 YFSETQ. CDR3 coding DNA: TGCGCCAGCAGCCCGCAGGGATTCATGAACACTGAAGCTTTCTTT. Encoded protein: CASSPQGFMNTEAFF.

Many counts were recorded for this clonotype. The chain joins TRBV20-1 to TRBJ2-7; 10 nucleotides line up with TRBD2. CDR1 and CDR2 (germline): DFQATT, SNEGSKA (reference sequence). Trimming took 6 bases from V and 5 from J; bases not matched to a gene: 10. The CDR3 consists of 14 residues. CDR3 loop: CSARTSGSHHEQYF. The CDR3, as DNA: TGCAGTGCCAGGACTAGCGGCTCCCACCACGAGCAGTACTTC.

The chain has TRBV4-2 and TRBJ1-1; 7 bases are a match to TRBD1. CDR3 size: 15 residues. Trimming at V came to 0 bases and at J to 4 bases, leaving 5 bases not matched to a gene. CDR1 is LGHNA, CDR2 YNFKEQ, per germline. For the CDR3, the DNA is TGTGCCAGCAGCCAAGACCCAGGGGGGGGCACTGAAGCTTTCTTT. As protein: CASSQDPGGGTEAFF.

This clonotype was picked up many times. This chain uses TRBV5-4 with TRBJ2-4; D tentatively reads TRBD1 or TRBD2 (7 bases each). Germline V gene lookup returns CDR1 SGHNT and CDR2 YYREEE (reference sequence). Trimming shortened V by 0 bases and J by 7 bases, and 14 bases separated the two germline ends. CDR3 size: 15 residues. The CDR3 protein is CASSLEGAGANIQYF. The DNA for the CDR3 is TGTGCCAGCAGCTTGGAGGGGGCGGGGGCGAACATTCAGTACTTC.

The chain joins TRBV7-9 to TRBJ2-7; tentatively, D is TRBD1 or TRBD2 (6 bases each). Trimming shortened V by 2 bases and J by 1 base, and 9 bases separated the two germline ends. The CDR3 spans 14 residues. Per germline, CDR1 SEHNR and CDR2 FQNEAQ (reference sequence). The CDR3 DNA reads as TGTGCCAGCAGCTTAACGGGGGCGTCCTACGAGCAGTACTTC. As protein: CASSLTGASYEQYF.

This clonotype was seen many times. The rearrangement uses TRBV4-1 and TRBJ1-1; 7 bases agree with TRBD1. CDR1 MGHRA and CDR2 YSYEKL come from the germline V gene. The CDR3 has 14 amino acids. The V and J ends lost 3 bases and 7 bases, in that order; junction bases with no gene match: 8. CDR3 sequence: CASSHPARGIEAFF. The CDR3, as DNA: TGCGCCAGCAGCCATCCAGCCAGGGGGATTGAAGCTTTCTTT.

This clonotype was detected many times. The V call is TRBV2, the J call TRBJ1-1, with 7 bases lining up with TRBD1. With V trimmed by 4 bases and J by 6 bases, 8 bases remained unmatched. This CDR3 has 14 residues. The V gene's germline CDR1 is SNHLY and CDR2 FYNNEI. The chain's CDR3 is CASSASQGVPEAFF. CDR3 nucleotide sequence: TGTGCCAGCAGTGCCTCCCAGGGGGTCCCTGAAGCTTTCTTT.

This clonotype was picked up many times. The junction and the germline gene differ at one end; a read error may be behind it. V gene TRBV4-1 combines with J gene TRBJ1-1; 7 bases are shared with TRBD1. Germline loops: CDR1 MGHRA, CDR2 YSYEKL. CDR3 length equals 16 residues. CDR3 coding DNA: TGTGCCAGCAGCCAAGGGCGGACAGGCGGTGTTTCTGAAGCTTTCTTT. Its translation: CASSQGRTGGVSEAFF.

CDR3 in amino acids: CASSVVPAGVFTDTQYF. Written as DNA, the CDR3 is TGTGCCAGCAGCGTAGTCCCAGCGGGGGTGTTCACAGATACGCAGTATTTT. The chain combines TRBV9 with TRBJ2-3; 8 positions agree with TRBD2. With V trimmed by 0 bases and J by 2 bases, 8 bases remained unmatched. Germline V gene data show CDR1 as SGDLS and CDR2 as YYNGEE. The CDR3 length is 17 residues.

As concerns this clonotype: With a far larger clone one base away, a read error is the likely cause. The chain uses TRBV3-1 and TRBJ2-1; 7 bases map to TRBD2. The germline V gene encodes CDR1 LGHDT and CDR2 YNNKEL (reference sequence). CDR3 length equals 14 residues. The V gene end was trimmed by 3 bases and the J gene end by 13 bases; junction bases not matched to a gene: 12. CDR3 DNA: TGTGCCAGCAGCCAGGGACTACCCCAAGAGACCCAGTTCTTC. Translated: CASSQGLPQETQFF.

This clonotype was picked up many times. The genes are TRBV11-2 and TRBJ2-1; D not certain. Trimming pared 1 base from V and 10 bases from J, leaving 14 bases between. The CDR3 consists of 14 residues. Germline values: CDR1 SGHAT, CDR2 FQNNGV. The CDR3 reads CASSLVLPTSEQFF. CDR3 nucleotide sequence: TGTGCCAGCAGCTTAGTGTTGCCCACCAGCGAGCAGTTCTTC.

The chain carries TRBV28 and TRBJ1-1, with D tentatively TRBD1 (5 bases). Germline CDR1 MDHEN, CDR2 SYDVKM. The CDR3 is 16 amino acids. The germline V and J ends were trimmed by 5 bases and 4 bases, with 20 bases remaining between them. The CDR3 loop reads CASSPHLGGRGTEAFF. The DNA for the CDR3 is TGTGCCAGCAGTCCCCATCTCGGGGGACGCGGCACTGAAGCTTTCTTT.

Comment on this clonotype: It differs at one base from a far larger clone, so likely a read error. V is TRBV12-3 or TRBV12-4 and J is TRBJ1-1, with D possibly TRBD1 on 5 matching bases. The V end lost 7 bases, the J end lost 0 bases, and 9 bases lay between the germline ends. The CDR3 runs 13 residues. The CDR3 nucleotides are TGTGCCAGCACCCGGGACCTGAACACTGAAGCTTTCTTT. As protein: CASTRDLNTEAFF.

This clonotype was picked up a small number of times. The rearrangement uses TRBV12-5 and TRBJ2-1; either TRBD1 or TRBD2 may fit D (5 bases each). The V gene lost 1 base and the J gene lost 5 bases, with 9 bases spanning the gap. The germline CDR1 and CDR2 sequences are LGHNT and FRNRAP. There are 14 residues in the CDR3. CDR3 DNA sequence: TGTGCTAGTGGTTTGGCGGGACGGCACAATGAGCAGTTCTTC. It is translated as CASGLAGRHNEQFF.

This clonotype came up many times. V gene TRBV19 combines with J gene TRBJ2-7, with 9 bases that match TRBD1. Germline assignment: CDR1 LNHDA and CDR2 SQIVND (reference sequence). The CDR3 runs to 14 residues. V lost 8 bases, J lost 1 base, and 6 bases stayed unmatched. The CDR3 nucleotides read TGTGCCAGTCGCCAAGGGACAGGGTCCTACGAGCAGTACTTC. Translated, it gives CASRQGTGSYEQYF.

Many counts were recorded for this clonotype. This chain links TRBV20-1 with TRBJ2-5, with 8 positions matching TRBD2. V shed 5 bases and J 0 bases; nucleotides not matched to a gene: 5. The CDR3 spans 14 residues. CDR1 and CDR2 from the germline V gene are DFQATT and SNEGSKA (reference sequence). The CDR3 coding sequence is TGCAGTGCTGTTAGCGGGGTGTACCAAGAGACCCAGTACTTC. This codes for CSAVSGVYQETQYF.

The chain employs TRBV25-1 and TRBJ2-3, with 9 positions matching TRBD1. The germline V gene encodes CDR1 MGHDK and CDR2 SYGVNS. V lost 5 bases to trimming and J lost 6 bases; unmatched junction nucleotides: 9. There are 15 residues in the CDR3. The chain's CDR3 is CASSPKGQGLDTQYF. In DNA, the CDR3 is TGTGCCAGCAGTCCTAAGGGACAGGGCTTGGATACGCAGTATTTT.

Turning to this clonotype: A much larger clone differs by one base, so this may be a read error. This CDR3 fails to terminate in the conserved phenylalanine or tryptophan, so it likely reflects a read error. This chain connects TRBV5-1 to TRBJ2-1; D possibly corresponds to TRBD1 (6 bases). The ends were cut back, 3 bases at V and 7 bases at J, with 17 bases in the middle. This CDR3 spans 15 amino acids. Per the germline V gene, CDR1 is SGHRS and CDR2 is YFSETQ. Here the CDR3 reads CASSYAGVGMNEQFL. DNA of the CDR3: TGCGCCAGCAGCTACGCAGGGGTTGGTATGAATGAGCAGTTCCTC.

The table lists this clonotype with many counts. CDR3 DNA sequence: TGCGCCAGCAGCCTCGGGGCGGGTCCTAGCACAGATACGCAGTATTTT. It specifies CASSLGAGPSTDTQYF. V gene TRBV5-1 combines with J gene TRBJ2-3; D could derive from TRBD1 or TRBD2 (5 bases each). The length of the CDR3 is 16 residues. Germline V gives CDR1 SGHRS, CDR2 YFSETQ. Trimming cost V 4 bases and J 0 bases, with 15 bases left between them.

The chain has TRBV12-3 or TRBV12-4 and TRBJ1-5; TRBD1 matches 7 bases. CDR3 length equals 15 residues. Losses at the gene ends were 6 bases for V and 3 bases for J; bases not matched to a gene: 8. CDR3 protein: CASRSGQRHNQPQHF. The CDR3 DNA reads as TGTGCCAGCAGGTCGGGACAGCGCCACAATCAGCCCCAGCATTTT.